The T cell receptor (beta chain) described here comes from a study of blood T cell repertoires in COVID-19. Study details: Acute and convalescent COVID-19 specimens originated in the United States, Italy and Spain.

V lost 7 bases, J lost 1 base, and 15 bases lay in between. Looked up from germline, CDR1 is SGHRS and CDR2 is YFSETQ. The CDR3 sequence is 15 residues long. Repertoires were generated with immunoSEQ multiplex PCR, while TCRdb's copy carries only in-frame clones and drops some. The sample lists about 62,000 clones, roughly nine tenths occurring once. V is TRBV5-1 and J is TRBJ1-3; D is perhaps TRBD1 (5 bases). This clonotype was sampled from an older woman with COVID-19, enrolled during active disease. The source material was peripheral blood. CDR3 nucleotide sequence: TGCGCCAGCCGCGAACAGGTGACGTCTGGAAACACCATATATTTT. This codes for CASREQVTSGNTIYF. The complete variable domain, with remaining parts taken from reference TRBV5-1 and TRBJ1-3, reads KAGVTQTPRYLIKTRGQQVTLSCSPISGHRSVSWYQQTPGQGLQFLFEYFSETQRNKGNFPGRFSGRQFSNSRSEMNVSTLELGDSALYLCASREQVTSGNTIYFGEGSWLTVV.